This section outlines one TCR beta chain sequence together with its context. Its cognate antigen is unknown. The sample is drawn from a study of T cell responses to AZD1222 COVID-19 vaccine. Findings and limits, study-wide: After the peak T cell response, and only then, were repertoires sampled.

Sequencing was performed with immunoSEQ multiplex PCR; in TCRdb, only in-frame clones are kept and a portion is missing. The sample has about 140,000 clones; roughly nine tenths are singletons. This CDR3 comprises 21 residues. Germline V CDR1 and CDR2: SGDLS, YYNGEE. V was cut by 0 bases and J by 2 bases, with 29 bases left in between. The TCR was taken from an adult in good health. This sequence joins TRBV9 and TRBJ1-1; a weak D match, TRBD1 (5 bases). This material consisted of peripheral blood, taken on day 0 of AZD1222 vaccination. The CDR3 is CASSVELGDPALLRDNTEAFF. CDR3 bases: TGTGCCAGCAGCGTAGAGTTAGGGGATCCCGCGTTACTTAGGGATAACACTGAAGCTTTCTTT.